This T cell receptor beta chain was obtained from a study of T cell responses to AZD1222 COVID-19 vaccine. Points from the study as a whole: Reportedly, nearly half the spike-specific TCRs target unmutated variant regions.

With 2 bases removed from V and 4 bases from J, the gap between germline ends came to 11 bases. The CDR3 runs 14 residues. Per germline, CDR1 LNHDA and CDR2 SQIVND (reference sequence). Some clones are missing from TCRdb's copy, which holds only in-frame ones; the method was immunoSEQ multiplex PCR. The sample yields about 97,000 clones, less than 90% seen once. Concerning this clone itself: The antigen is not known.

The chain combines TRBV19 with TRBJ1-1; D call uncertain. Sample: peripheral blood, taken on day 0 of AZD1222 vaccination. This clonotype originated in an adult in good health. The CDR3 DNA follows: TGTGCCAGTAGTATAACCCCTACGGTCACTGAAGCTTTCTTT. Encoded protein: CASSITPTVTEAFF.